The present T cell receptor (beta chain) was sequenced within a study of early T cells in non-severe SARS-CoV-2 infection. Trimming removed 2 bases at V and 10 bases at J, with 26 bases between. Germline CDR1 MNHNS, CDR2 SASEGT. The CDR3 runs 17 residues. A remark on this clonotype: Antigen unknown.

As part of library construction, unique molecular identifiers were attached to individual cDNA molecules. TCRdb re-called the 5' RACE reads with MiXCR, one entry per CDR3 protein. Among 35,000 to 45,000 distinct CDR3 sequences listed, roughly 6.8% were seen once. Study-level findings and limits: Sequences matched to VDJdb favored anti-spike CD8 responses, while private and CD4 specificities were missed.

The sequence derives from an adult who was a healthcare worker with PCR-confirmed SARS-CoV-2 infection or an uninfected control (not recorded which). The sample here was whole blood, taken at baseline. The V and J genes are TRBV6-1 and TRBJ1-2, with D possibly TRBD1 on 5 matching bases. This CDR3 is CASSESRLVGGRPSYTF. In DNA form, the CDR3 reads TGTGCCAGCAGTGAATCCCGCCTGGTGGGGGGTAGACCTTCCTACACCTTC.